The 16 T cell receptor beta chains below all came from one sample that was sequenced in a study of T-cell memory formation after mild COVID-19. TCRdb reprocessed the 5' RACE reads with MiXCR, giving one entry per CDR3 protein. The sample lists just over 400,000 distinct CDR3 sequences; about a quarter were seen once. Sequencing input: PBMCs or a T cell subset sorted from them (not recorded which). Source of these receptors: an adult woman who had mild COVID-19 (a few samples of this study predate the infection). Cell type and time point are not known.

CDR3 in amino acids: CSARIRGVYGYTF. The CDR3 bases are TGCAGTGCCCGCATTCGGGGAGTCTATGGCTACACCTTC. V gene TRBV20-1 combines with J gene TRBJ1-2; D ambiguous. V gave up 6 bases and J gave up 4 bases, with 15 bases separating them. Germline V gives CDR1 DFQATT, CDR2 SNEGSKA (reference sequence). The CDR3 consists of 13 residues.

V usage is TRBV9 and J usage is TRBJ2-2; D call uncertain. The germline V and J ends were trimmed by 2 bases and 2 bases, with 7 bases remaining between them. The CDR3 length is 14 residues. Germline CDR1 is SGDLS and CDR2 is YYNGEE. CDR3 nucleotides: TGTGCCAGCAGCGTTAGGTTCAACACCGGGGAGCTGTTTTTT. Protein: CASSVRFNTGELFF.

This clonotype turned up a few times. CDR3 coding DNA: TGTGCCAGCAGTAAGGGGACCCCGCTTCGGAAGACCCAGTACTTC. Its protein is CASSKGTPLRKTQYF. The V call is TRBV27, the J call TRBJ2-5; D is possibly TRBD1 or TRBD2 (5 bases each). Per germline, CDR1 MNHEY and CDR2 SMNVEV (reference sequence). With 5 bases removed from V and 6 bases from J, the gap between germline ends came to 19 bases. The CDR3 spans 15 residues.

This clonotype came up a few times. In nucleotides, the CDR3 is TGTGCCAGCGGTGGGACTGGGGCCAACGTCCTGACTTTC. It yields the protein CASGGTGANVLTF. V is TRBV9 and J is TRBJ2-6; D unresolved. The V and J ends lost 7 bases and 2 bases respectively, with 7 bases between them. Germline V CDR1 and CDR2: SGDLS, YYNGEE. CDR3 size: 13 residues.

This clonotype was seen a few times. The chain recombines TRBV7-2 with TRBJ1-4; tentatively, D is TRBD1 (5 bases). Germline V gene lookup returns CDR1 SGHTA and CDR2 FQGNSA. Deletions cut 3 bases from V and 0 bases from J, with 11 bases between. The CDR3 has 16 residues. CDR3 loop: CASSLQTGSTNEKLFF. CDR3 coding DNA: TGTGCCAGCAGCTTGCAAACAGGTTCAACTAATGAAAAACTGTTTTTT.

The chain links TRBV20-1 to TRBJ1-1; no firm D call. Deletions cut 4 bases from V and 1 base from J, with 7 bases between. CDR3 length equals 12 residues. Germline V gene data show CDR1 as DFQATT and CDR2 as SNEGSKA (reference sequence). CDR3 coding DNA: TGCAGTGCTACTAAGACGAACACTGAAGCTTTCTTT. Translating gives CSATKTNTEAFF.

V is TRBV6-5 and J is TRBJ2-2, with 7 nucleotides matching TRBD2. This CDR3 has 13 residues. CDR1 is MNHEY, CDR2 SVGAGI, per germline. After removal of 6 bases from V and 9 bases from J, the junction contained 7 bases not matched to a gene. The CDR3 sequence is CASRGPGTRELFF. The CDR3 DNA sequence: TGTGCCAGCAGGGGACCCGGGACTAGGGAGCTGTTTTTT.

This clonotype was seen ten or more times. This chain uses TRBV7-2 with TRBJ2-2, with D perhaps matching TRBD2 (6 bases). Germline V lookup: CDR1 SGHTA, CDR2 FQGNSA. This CDR3 spans 16 amino acids. V lost 2 bases and J 0 bases, leaving 10 bases between the germline ends. The CDR3 sequence is CASSLRRGANTGELFF. The CDR3 nucleotides are TGTGCCAGCAGCTTAAGGCGGGGCGCGAACACCGGGGAGCTGTTTTTT.

This clonotype occurred a few times. This rearrangement joins TRBV12-3 or TRBV12-4 to TRBJ1-1; D uncertain. The CDR3 contains 16 residues. V shed 4 bases and J shed 2 bases, with 17 bases lying between them. CDR3 region: CASSYHTGGTNTEAFF. In DNA, the CDR3 is TGTGCCAGCAGTTATCACACGGGCGGAACAAACACTGAAGCTTTCTTT.

The chain recombines TRBV7-2 with TRBJ2-2; 7 bases match TRBD2. V was pared by 3 bases and J by 1 base, with 2 bases of the junction left unmatched. Germline V CDR1 and CDR2: SGHTA, FQGNSA. CDR3 size: 15 residues. CDR3 residues: CASSFGGRNTGELFF. The CDR3 bases are TGTGCCAGCAGCTTTGGCGGGAGGAACACCGGGGAGCTGTTTTTT.

This clonotype was picked up a small number of times. The chain is built from TRBV7-9 and TRBJ1-2, with no clear D. Germline CDR1 and CDR2: SEHNR and FQNEAQ (reference sequence). The CDR3 is made up of 14 amino acids. V lost 1 base and J lost 3, with 9 bases in between. The CDR3 loop reads CASSLDRVDYGYTF. DNA for the CDR3: TGTGCCAGCAGCTTAGATCGGGTCGACTATGGCTACACCTTC.

This clonotype was observed a few times. The chain recombines TRBV12-3 or TRBV12-4 with TRBJ2-7; possibly TRBD1 or TRBD2 for D (6 bases each). The CDR3 has 13 residues. The V and J ends lost 3 bases and 7 bases respectively, with 13 bases between them. CDR3 residues: CASSFSGAGEQYF. The CDR3 DNA reads as TGTGCCAGCAGTTTTTCGGGGGCGGGGGAGCAGTACTTC.

The chain has TRBV7-9 and TRBJ2-1, with 8 bases that match TRBD1. V shed 10 bases, J shed 3 bases, and the junction held 23 bases outside the gene matches. CDR1 is SEHNR, CDR2 FQNEAQ, per germline (reference sequence). The CDR3 runs 19 residues. CDR3 amino acids: CAIKHGDRLVGEVYNEQFF. CDR3 DNA: TGTGCCATTAAACATGGGGACAGGCTCGTCGGGGAGGTCTACAATGAGCAGTTCTTC.

V and J are TRBV28 and TRBJ2-7, with TRBD1 as a possible D gene (6 bases). The CDR3 length is 15 residues. V lost 7 bases to trimming and J lost 7 bases, with 23 bases between them. From germline, CDR1 is MDHEN and CDR2 SYDVKM. The chain's CDR3 is CASTISGTLKPEQYF. The CDR3 nucleotides read TGTGCCAGCACCATAAGTGGGACACTTAAACCGGAGCAGTACTTC.

CDR3 nucleotides: TGTGCCATCAGTGGTGGATCTGGTATTGGAAATTCACCCCTCCACTTT. It is translated as CAISGGSGIGNSPLHF. The genes are TRBV10-3 and TRBJ1-6; D is unclear. Per germline, CDR1 ENHRY and CDR2 SYGVKD. V lost 4 bases, J lost 7 bases, and 17 bases lay in between. The CDR3 is 16 amino acids.

This clonotype was seen a handful of times. The V call is TRBV6-6, the J call TRBJ2-3, with 11 bases fitting TRBD2. CDR3 size: 15 residues. Trimming removed 6 bases from V and 3 bases from J; junction bases left unmatched: 5. The V gene's germline CDR1 is MNHNY and CDR2 SVGAGI (reference sequence). The CDR3 sequence: CASSSSGRITDTQYF. The CDR3, as DNA: TGTGCCAGCAGCTCTAGCGGGAGGATAACAGATACGCAGTATTTT.